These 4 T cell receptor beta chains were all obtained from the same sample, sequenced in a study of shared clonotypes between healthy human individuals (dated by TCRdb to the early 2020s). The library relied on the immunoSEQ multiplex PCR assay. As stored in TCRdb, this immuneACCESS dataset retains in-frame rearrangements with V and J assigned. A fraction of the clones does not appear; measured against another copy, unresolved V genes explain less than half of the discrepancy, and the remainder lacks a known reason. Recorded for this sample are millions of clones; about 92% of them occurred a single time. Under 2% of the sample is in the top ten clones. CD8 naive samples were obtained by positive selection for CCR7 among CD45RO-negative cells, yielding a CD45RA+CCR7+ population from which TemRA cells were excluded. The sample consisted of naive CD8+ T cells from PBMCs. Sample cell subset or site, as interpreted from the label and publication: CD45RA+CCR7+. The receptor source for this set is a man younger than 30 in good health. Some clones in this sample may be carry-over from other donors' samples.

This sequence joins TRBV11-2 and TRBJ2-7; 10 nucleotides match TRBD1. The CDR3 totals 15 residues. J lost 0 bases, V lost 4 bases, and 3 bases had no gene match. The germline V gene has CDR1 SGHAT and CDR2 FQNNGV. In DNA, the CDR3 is TGTGCCAGCAGCTACCGGGACAGGGGCTCCTACGAGCAGTACTTC. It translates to CASSYRDRGSYEQYF.

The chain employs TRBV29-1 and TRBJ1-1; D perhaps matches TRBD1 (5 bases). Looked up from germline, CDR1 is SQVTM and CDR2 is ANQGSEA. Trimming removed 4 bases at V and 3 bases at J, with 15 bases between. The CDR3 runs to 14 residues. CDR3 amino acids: CSVGEGLLYTEAFF. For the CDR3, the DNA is TGCAGCGTTGGTGAGGGACTTCTCTACACTGAAGCTTTCTTT.

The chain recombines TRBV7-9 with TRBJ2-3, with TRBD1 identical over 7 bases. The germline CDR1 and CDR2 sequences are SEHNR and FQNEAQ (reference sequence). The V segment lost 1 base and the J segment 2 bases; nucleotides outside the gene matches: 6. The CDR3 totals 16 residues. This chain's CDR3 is CASSLEGTDDTDTQYF. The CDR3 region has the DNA TGTGCCAGCAGCTTAGAGGGGACAGACGACACAGATACGCAGTATTTT.

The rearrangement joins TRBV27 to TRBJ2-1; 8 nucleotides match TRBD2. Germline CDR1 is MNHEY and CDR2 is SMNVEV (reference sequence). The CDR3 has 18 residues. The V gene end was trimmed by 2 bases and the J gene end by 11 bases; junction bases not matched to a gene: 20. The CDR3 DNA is TGTGCCAGCAGTTTACTCCCTTCGACGGGAGGGCCTTTGTCTAAGCAGTTCTTC. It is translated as CASSLLPSTGGPLSKQFF.